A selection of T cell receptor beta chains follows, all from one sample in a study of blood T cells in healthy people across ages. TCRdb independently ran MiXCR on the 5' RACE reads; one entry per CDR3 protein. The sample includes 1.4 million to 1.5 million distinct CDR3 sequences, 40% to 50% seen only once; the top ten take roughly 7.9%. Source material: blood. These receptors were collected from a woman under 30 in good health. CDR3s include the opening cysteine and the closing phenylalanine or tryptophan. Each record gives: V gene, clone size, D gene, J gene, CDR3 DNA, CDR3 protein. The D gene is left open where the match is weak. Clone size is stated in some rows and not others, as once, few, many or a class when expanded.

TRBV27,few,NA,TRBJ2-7,TGTGCCAGCACCCGATTAGGGGGAGCGGTGAGAAACGAGCAGTACTTC,CASTRLGGAVRNEQYF
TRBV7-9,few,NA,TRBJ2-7,TGTGCCAACCTGCCGTGGGATCCGTACGAGCAGTACTTC,CANLPWDPYEQYF
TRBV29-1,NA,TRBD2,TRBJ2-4,TGCAGCGTTGAGAGGTACGGGAGGGAGCAGTACTTC,CSVERYGREQYF
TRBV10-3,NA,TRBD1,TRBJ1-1,TGTGCCATCAGTGGTCTATCGGACAGGGGGGGCACTGAAGCTTTCTTT,CAISGLSDRGGTEAFF
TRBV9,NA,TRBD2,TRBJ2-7,TGTGCCAGCAGCCCAGCGGGGACTAGCGCCTACGAGCAGTACTTC,CASSPAGTSAYEQYF
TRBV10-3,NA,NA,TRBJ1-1,TGTGCCATCAGTGAGTCCGACATAAGAGCTGAAGCTTTCTTT,CAISESDIRAEAFF
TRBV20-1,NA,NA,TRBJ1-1,TGCAGTGCTAGAGATCCAGGTCGGACTGAAGTTTTCTTT,CSARDPGRTEVFF
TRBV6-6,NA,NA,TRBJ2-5,TGTGCCAGCAGAGCTGAGCGGAACCAAGAGACCCAGTACTTC,CASRAERNQETQYF
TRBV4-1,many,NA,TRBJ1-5,TGCGCCAGCAGCCAAGAGATGGGGGGCAATCAGCCCCAGCATTTT,CASSQEMGGNQPQHF
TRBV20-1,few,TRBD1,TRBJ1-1,TGCAGTGCTAGTGAGGGACAGGCACAAATAAACACTGAAGCTTTCTTT,CSASEGQAQINTEAFF
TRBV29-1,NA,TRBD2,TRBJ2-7,TGCAGCGTGATCACTAGCGGCAACTACGAGCAGTACTTC,CSVITSGNYEQYF
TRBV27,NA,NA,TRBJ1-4,TGTGCCAGCACGGCAGGCCCTGGGGCTAATGAAAAACTGTTTTTT,CASTAGPGANEKLFF
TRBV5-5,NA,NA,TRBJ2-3,TGTGCCAGCAGCTTGGCCCGGTGGGCAGCAGATACGCAGTATTTT,CASSLARWAADTQYF
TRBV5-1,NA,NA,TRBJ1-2,TGCGCCAGCAGCCCAGGACCGGACTGGTTAGCATATGGCTACACCTTC,CASSPGPDWLAYGYTF
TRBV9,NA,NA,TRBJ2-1,TGTGCCAGCAACGCCGGACTTTACAATGAGCAGTTCTTC,CASNAGLYNEQFF
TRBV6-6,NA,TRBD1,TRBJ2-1,TGTGCCAGCAGTTATTTGACAGGGTCGGATGAGCAGTTCTTC,CASSYLTGSDEQFF
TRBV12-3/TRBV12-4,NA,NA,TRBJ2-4,TGTGCCAGCAGTCCTCGGGCAGGGGTGACTCTAGCCAAAAACATTCAGTACTTC,CASSPRAGVTLAKNIQYF
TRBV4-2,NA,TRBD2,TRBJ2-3,TGTGCCAGCAGCCAAAACTTAGCGGGGGGGCCCTCAGATACGCAGTATTTT,CASSQNLAGGPSDTQYF
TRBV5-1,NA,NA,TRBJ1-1,TGCGCCAGCAGCCACACCGTTGATTACACTGAAGCTTTCTTT,CASSHTVDYTEAFF
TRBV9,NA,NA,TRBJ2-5,TGTGCCAGCTCCAGAGAACAAGAGACCCAGTACTTC,CASSREQETQYF
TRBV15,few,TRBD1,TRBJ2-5,TGTGCCACCAGCAGAGATCCGGGACAGGGGGAGACCCAGTACTTC,CATSRDPGQGETQYF
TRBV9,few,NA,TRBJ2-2,TGTGCCAGCAGGAACTTTGGGGACACCGGGGAGCTGTTTTTT,CASRNFGDTGELFF
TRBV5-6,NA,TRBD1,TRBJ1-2,TGTGCCAGCAGCTTGGCCTTAGGGACAGGCGACTATGGCTACACCTTC,CASSLALGTGDYGYTF